This is a list of T cell receptor beta chains from one sample in a study of CD8 T cells in Susac syndrome. TCRdb redid the calling of the immunoSEQ multiplex PCR reads with MiXCR, one entry per CDR3 protein. The top ten hold roughly 0.088% of the sample, which has more than 95,000 distinct CDR3 sequences, 93% seen once. The sample was CD4+ T cells from PBMCs. The receptors derive from a human donor with multiple sclerosis. CDR3s include the opening cysteine and the closing phenylalanine or tryptophan. A D gene is named only where the DNA matches it firmly. Clone size is given for some rows only: seen once, a few or many times, or a class if the clone is expanded.

>.|TRBJ1-2|10|TRBV29-1|.
TGCAGCGTTGAAGGACGTGGCTACACCTTC
CSVEGRGYTF
>.|TRBJ1-4|13|TRBV7-9|.
TGTGCCAGCAGCCCGGACGGCTATGAAAAACTGTTTTTT
CASSPDGYEKLFF
>.|TRBJ1-3|15|TRBV5-1|once
TGCGCCAGCAGCTTGGCCGGAATCTCTGGAAACACCATATATTTT
CASSLAGISGNTIYF
>.|TRBJ2-3|15|TRBV5-1|.
TGCGCCAGCACCCCGGATGCCTGGGGCACAGATACGCAGTATTTT
CASTPDAWGTDTQYF
>TRBD2|TRBJ2-1|14|TRBV7-9|.
TGTGCCAGCAGCTTCGGGGGGACCTACAATGAGCAGTTCTTC
CASSFGGTYNEQFF
>.|TRBJ2-7|13|TRBV25-1|.
TGTGCCAGCAGGACCCCAGGGGTCCACGAGCAGTACTTC
CASRTPGVHEQYF
>.|TRBJ1-2|13|TRBV19|.
TGTGCCAGTAGTATAGAAAAGCACTATGGCTACACCTTC
CASSIEKHYGYTF
>.|TRBJ1-1|12|TRBV20-1|once
TGCAGTGCTAGAAGGGACGACACTGAAGCTTTCTTT
CSARRDDTEAFF
>.|TRBJ2-3|14|TRBV18|.
TGTGCCAGCTCACCGGATCCCACCGCAGATACGCAGTATTTT
CASSPDPTADTQYF
>TRBD1|TRBJ2-1|13|TRBV5-1|.
TGCGCCAGTGCCCGACAGGGGGCCTATGAGCAGTTCTTC
CASARQGAYEQFF
>.|TRBJ1-4|14|TRBV7-9|.
TGTGCCAGCAGCTTAGGGGCCGGACTCGAAAAACTGTTTTTT
CASSLGAGLEKLFF
>TRBD2|TRBJ2-5|13|TRBV20-1|.
TGCAGTGCCTATCGGGGGACTAGCGAGACCCAGTACTTC
CSAYRGTSETQYF
>TRBD1|TRBJ1-6|13|TRBV28|.
TGTGCCAGCGTAACAGGGGGCTATTCACCCCTCCACTTT
CASVTGGYSPLHF
>.|TRBJ2-5|13|TRBV10-3|.
TGTGCCATCAGTGGACAGGTACAAGAGACCCAGTACTTC
CAISGQVQETQYF
>TRBD1|TRBJ2-7|13|TRBV12-3/TRBV12-4|.
TGTGCCAGCAGTTTTACAGGGGTCTACGAGCAGTACTTC
CASSFTGVYEQYF
>TRBD1|TRBJ1-4|15|TRBV5-1|.
TGCGCCAGCAGGGACGGACAGGGCAGTGTTGAAAAACTGTTTTTT
CASRDGQGSVEKLFF
>.|TRBJ2-5|13|TRBV7-3|.
TGTGCCAGCCGTGGGGCGTCCCAAGAGACCCAGTACTTC
CASRGASQETQYF
>TRBD1|TRBJ2-5|14|TRBV30|.
TGTGCCTGGAGTCTCGACAGGGACCCCAGGACCCAGTACTTC
CAWSLDRDPRTQYF
>TRBD1|TRBJ2-7|13|TRBV29-1|.
TGCAGCGTTACCGGGACAGGGGGCGGCGAGCAGTACTTC
CSVTGTGGGEQYF
>TRBD2|TRBJ2-7|14|TRBV12-3/TRBV12-4|.
TGTGCCAGCAGCCTTAGCGGGGGGGTGGACGAGCAGTACTTC
CASSLSGGVDEQYF
>.|TRBJ2-7|14|TRBV6-5|.
TGTGCCAGCCAAAGGGACCCTTCCCCCTACGAGCAGTACTTC
CASQRDPSPYEQYF
>.|TRBJ1-1|15|TRBV3-1|.
TGTGCCAGCAGCCTGATCCCCTCGGGGAACACTGAAGCTTTCTTT
CASSLIPSGNTEAFF
>.|TRBJ2-7|15|TRBV4-3|.
TGCGCCAGCAGCCAATTTGGGAAAGGGGACTACGAGCAGTACTTC
CASSQFGKGDYEQYF
>.|TRBJ1-1|14|TRBV30|.
TGTGCCTGGGAGCGGGGCAGTCCGAACACTGAAGCTTTCTTT
CAWERGSPNTEAFF
>.|TRBJ2-7|13|TRBV20-1|.
TGCAGTGCGAAGCGCCCCTTGGCCTACGAGCAGTACTTC
CSAKRPLAYEQYF
>.|TRBJ2-1|13|TRBV3-1|.
TGTGCCAGCTCCTGGACTCCGTACAATGAGCAGTTCTTC
CASSWTPYNEQFF
>TRBD2|TRBJ2-5|15|TRBV5-1|.
TGCGCCAGCAGCTTTCCACTAGCGGGGCAAGAGACCCAGTACTTC
CASSFPLAGQETQYF
>.|TRBJ2-7|14|TRBV7-2|.
TGTGCCAGCAGCTTGGTCGGCGGTGGATACGAGCAGTACTTC
CASSLVGGGYEQYF
>.|TRBJ1-3|15|TRBV3-1|.
TGTGCCAGCAGCCAAAGGGACCGCTCTGGAAACACCATATATTTT
CASSQRDRSGNTIYF
>.|TRBJ2-7|11|TRBV20-1|.
TGCAGTGCTAGAGCGGACCCCGAGCAGTACTTC
CSARADPEQYF
>.|TRBJ1-2|12|TRBV4-2|.
TGTGCCAGCAGCCAAGATTTGGATGGCTACACCTTC
CASSQDLDGYTF
>TRBD1|TRBJ2-2|15|TRBV6-1|.
TGTGCCAGCAGTCCACAGGGGGCTTACACCGGGGAGCTGTTTTTT
CASSPQGAYTGELFF
>.|TRBJ1-5|14|TRBV19|.
TGTGCCAGTAGTATAGCTTATAGCAATCAGCCCCAGCATTTT
CASSIAYSNQPQHF
>TRBD1|TRBJ1-5|16|TRBV5-1|.
TGCGCCAGCAGATCGGGGGACAGTAATAGCAATCAGCCCCAGCATTTT
CASRSGDSNSNQPQHF
>.|TRBJ2-5|13|TRBV5-6|.
TGTGCCAGCAGCTTGCGGATGGAAGAGACCCAGTACTTC
CASSLRMEETQYF
>TRBD1|TRBJ1-5|17|TRBV30|.
TGTGCCTGGAGTATGATGCAGGGGGCAAGTTACAATCAGCCCCAGCATTTT
CAWSMMQGASYNQPQHF
>.|TRBJ1-1|14|TRBV7-9|once
TGTGCCAGCAGCTCACCGGCTATGAACACTGAAGCTTTCTTT
CASSSPAMNTEAFF
>.|TRBJ2-7|14|TRBV28|.
TGTGCCAGCAGTTTACGCCACCCAGGTAGCGAGCAGTACTTC
CASSLRHPGSEQYF
>.|TRBJ2-1|13|TRBV3-1|.
TGTGCCAGCAGCCGGTTCGAGGATAATGAGCAGTTCTTC
CASSRFEDNEQFF
>.|TRBJ2-7|14|TRBV13|.
TGTGCCAGCAGCTTAGACGGCAGTTCCTACGAGCAGTACTTC
CASSLDGSSYEQYF
>.|TRBJ1-1|14|TRBV5-1|.
TGCGCCAGCAGCTACGAGGGGATGAACACTGAAGCTTTCTTT
CASSYEGMNTEAFF
>TRBD1|TRBJ1-4|14|TRBV5-6|.
TGTGCCAGCAGCCGGGGACAGTACGGTGAAAAACTGTTTTTT
CASSRGQYGEKLFF
>.|TRBJ1-1|13|TRBV28|.
TGTGCCAGCATAACCGGTCCAAACACTGAAGCTTTCTTT
CASITGPNTEAFF
>.|TRBJ2-7|12|TRBV6-2/TRBV6-3|.
TGTGCCAGCAGTCCGCAGTGGGGCGAGCAGTACTTC
CASSPQWGEQYF
>.|TRBJ2-5|18|TRBV7-2|.
TGTGCCAGCAGCAACATATTTTCGTGGGGGGGGCGTGGAGAGACCCAGTACTTC
CASSNIFSWGGRGETQYF
>.|TRBJ2-1|14|TRBV20-1|.
TGCAGTGCTAGAGGCGGCGGGGTAGGCGGGAAGCAGTTCTTC
CSARGGGVGGKQFF
>.|TRBJ1-2|14|TRBV6-5|.
TGTGCCAGCAGTTTCACAGGGTTGAACTATGGCTACACCTTC
CASSFTGLNYGYTF
>.|TRBJ1-1|13|TRBV7-3|once
TGTGCCAGCAGCTCTTTCTTAAGCACTGAAGCTTTCTTT
CASSSFLSTEAFF